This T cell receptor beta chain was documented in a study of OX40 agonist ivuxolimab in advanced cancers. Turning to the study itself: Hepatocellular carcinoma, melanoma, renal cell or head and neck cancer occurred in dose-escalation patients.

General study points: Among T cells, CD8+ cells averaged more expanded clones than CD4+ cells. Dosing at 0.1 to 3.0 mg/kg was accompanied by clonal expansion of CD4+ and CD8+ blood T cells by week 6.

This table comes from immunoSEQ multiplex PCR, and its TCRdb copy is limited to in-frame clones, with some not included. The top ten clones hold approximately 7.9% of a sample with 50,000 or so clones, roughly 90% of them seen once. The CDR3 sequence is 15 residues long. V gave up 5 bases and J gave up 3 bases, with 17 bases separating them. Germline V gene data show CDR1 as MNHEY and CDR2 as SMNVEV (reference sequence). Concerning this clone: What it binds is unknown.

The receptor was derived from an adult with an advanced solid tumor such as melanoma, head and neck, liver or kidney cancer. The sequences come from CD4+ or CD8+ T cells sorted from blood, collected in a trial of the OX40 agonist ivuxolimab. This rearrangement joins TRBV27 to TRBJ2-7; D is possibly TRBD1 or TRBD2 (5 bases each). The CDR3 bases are TGTGCCAGCAGTCCGGCATGGGGACCTCTCTACGAGCAGTACTTC. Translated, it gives CASSPAWGPLYEQYF.